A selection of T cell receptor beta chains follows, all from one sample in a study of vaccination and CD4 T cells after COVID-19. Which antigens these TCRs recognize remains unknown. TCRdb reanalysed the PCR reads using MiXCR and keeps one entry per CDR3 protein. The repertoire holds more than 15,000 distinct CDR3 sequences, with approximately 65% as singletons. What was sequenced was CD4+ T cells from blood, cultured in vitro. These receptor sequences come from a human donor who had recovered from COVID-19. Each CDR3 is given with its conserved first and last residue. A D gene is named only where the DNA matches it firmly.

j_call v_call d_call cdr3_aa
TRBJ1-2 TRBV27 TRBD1 CASSGLQGVGGYTF
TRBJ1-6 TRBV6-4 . CASSDLPGNSPLHF
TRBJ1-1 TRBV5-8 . CASRFGPNTEAFF
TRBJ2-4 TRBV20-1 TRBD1 CSAPRGSAKNIQYF
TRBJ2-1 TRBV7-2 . CASSLEGPSYNEQFF
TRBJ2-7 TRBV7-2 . CASSLRPGPYEQYF
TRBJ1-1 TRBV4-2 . CASSLRRVEGAFF
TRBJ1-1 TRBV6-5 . CASSYSWGANERAEAFF
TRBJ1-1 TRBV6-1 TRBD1 CASSRGAGGNAEAFF
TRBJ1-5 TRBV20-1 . CSAQRGAENQPQHF
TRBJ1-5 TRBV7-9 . CASTPGYSNQPQHF
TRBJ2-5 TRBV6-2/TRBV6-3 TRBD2 CASTPAGPWAQYF
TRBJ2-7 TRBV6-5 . CASSYRRGRHRGAPYEQYF
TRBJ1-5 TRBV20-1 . CSARVGMWQPQHF
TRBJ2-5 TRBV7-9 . CASINLNLGLSGTQYF
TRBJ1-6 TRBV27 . CASRQEASPLHF
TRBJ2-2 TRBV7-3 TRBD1 CASTTGGATTGELFF
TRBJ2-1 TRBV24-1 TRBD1 CATSQPGTGGYNEQFF
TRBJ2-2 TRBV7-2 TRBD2 CASSSGGHTGELFF
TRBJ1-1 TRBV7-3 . CASSRTHGPRAEAFF
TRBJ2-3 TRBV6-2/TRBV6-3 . CASIPLEGSADTQYF
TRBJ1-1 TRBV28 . CASRRGGATGNTEAFF
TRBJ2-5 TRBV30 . CAWSEAGQEETQYF
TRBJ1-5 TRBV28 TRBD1 CASSLTGKGLQPQHF
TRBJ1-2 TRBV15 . CATSRAGNGYTF
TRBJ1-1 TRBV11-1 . CASSGQVHTEAFF
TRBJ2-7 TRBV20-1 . CSARGVQGRGYEQYF
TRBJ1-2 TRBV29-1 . CSDITIGSLTGYGYTF
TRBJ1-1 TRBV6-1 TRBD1 CASSRTGIIPEAFF
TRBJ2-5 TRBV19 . CASSIGRGETQYF
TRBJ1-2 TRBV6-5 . CASSYRQDRGSGYTF
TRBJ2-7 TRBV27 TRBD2 CASSSLTSGAYEQYF
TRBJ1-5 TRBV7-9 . CASSSDGGQPQHF
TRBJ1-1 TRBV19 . CASSIRGVTEAFF
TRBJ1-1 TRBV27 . CASRLRGMNTEAFF
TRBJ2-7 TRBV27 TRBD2 CASSSFGTSGAYEQYF